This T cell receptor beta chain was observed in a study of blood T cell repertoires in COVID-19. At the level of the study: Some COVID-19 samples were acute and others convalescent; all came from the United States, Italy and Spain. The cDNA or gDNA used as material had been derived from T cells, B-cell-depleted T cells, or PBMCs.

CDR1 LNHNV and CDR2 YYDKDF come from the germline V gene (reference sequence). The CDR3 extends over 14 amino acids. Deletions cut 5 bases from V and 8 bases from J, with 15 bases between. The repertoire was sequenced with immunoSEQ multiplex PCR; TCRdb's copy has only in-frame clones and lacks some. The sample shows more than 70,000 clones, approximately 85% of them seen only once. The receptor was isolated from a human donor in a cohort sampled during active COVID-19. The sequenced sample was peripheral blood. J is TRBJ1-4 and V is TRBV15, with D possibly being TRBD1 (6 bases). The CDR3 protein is CATSRTGLGEKLFF. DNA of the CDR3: TGTGCCACCAGCCGCACAGGGCTGGGAGAAAAACTGTTTTTT. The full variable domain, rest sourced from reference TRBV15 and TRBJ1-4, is DAMVIQNPRYQVTQFGKPVTLSCSQTLNHNVMYWYQQKSSQAPKLLFHYYDKDFNNEADTPDNFQSRRPNTSFCFLDIRSPGLGDTAMYLCATSRTGLGEKLFFGSGTQLSVL.